One and the same sample provided the 20 T cell receptor beta chains below, sequenced in a study of cytomegalovirus exposure and HLA in healthy donors. The primer mix had 60 Vbeta and 13 Jbeta primers. Some clones are missing from TCRdb's copy, which holds only in-frame ones; the method was immunoSEQ multiplex PCR. This table holds 100,000 or so clones, roughly three quarters found once. The specimen was PBMCs. The receptors derive from a male donor in good health and CMV-seronegative.

The chain uses TRBV15 and TRBJ2-7; D perhaps matches TRBD2 (5 bases). The CDR3 totals 16 residues. Trimming took 1 base from V and 3 from J, leaving 16 bases between them. Germline CDR1 reads LNHNV; CDR2 reads YYDKDF (reference sequence). The CDR3 here is CATSRAPEGSNYEQYF. For the CDR3, the DNA is TGTGCCACCAGCAGAGCCCCTGAGGGTAGCAACTACGAGCAGTACTTC.

This clone was seen just once. The chain couples TRBV19 to TRBJ2-5; TRBD2 matches 8 bases. The junction had 11 bases not matched to a gene; V was cut back by 3 bases and J by 5 bases. This CDR3 is 16 amino acids long. Germline CDR1 reads LNHDA; CDR2 reads SQIVND (reference sequence). This chain's CDR3 is CASSMSASGRSETQYF. In DNA form, the CDR3 reads TGTGCCAGTAGTATGTCGGCCAGCGGGAGAAGCGAGACCCAGTACTTC.

In this sample, this clone turned up once. The chain couples TRBV10-3 to TRBJ2-7, with D perhaps TRBD2 (6 bases). Trimming cost V 2 bases and J 6 bases, with 8 bases left between them. Per germline, CDR1 ENHRY and CDR2 SYGVKD. This CDR3 spans 12 amino acids. The CDR3 reads CAISEGDFEQYF. CDR3 DNA sequence: TGTGCCATCAGTGAGGGGGACTTCGAGCAGTACTTC.

The chain joins TRBV30 to TRBJ1-2; D uncertain. CDR1 and CDR2 from the germline V gene are GTSNPN and SVGIG (reference sequence). This CDR3 spans 14 amino acids. Trimming removed 4 bases from V and 8 bases from J, with 20 bases in between. The CDR3: CAWTPGVGTGGYTF. The CDR3 nucleotides read TGTGCCTGGACGCCTGGCGTTGGTACCGGGGGCTACACCTTC.

The genes are TRBV27 and TRBJ1-6; TRBD1 matches 9 bases. The CDR3 is made up of 16 amino acids. Germline CDR1 reads MNHEY; CDR2 reads SMNVEV (reference sequence). V shed 5 bases, J shed 3 bases, and the junction held 5 bases outside the gene matches. CDR3 nucleotides: TGTGCCAGCAGTGCCCGGGACAGGGACTATAATTCACCCCTCCACTTT. Translation gives CASSARDRDYNSPLHF.

CDR3 sequence (DNA): TGTGCCAGCTCCCCCTTAAGAGCCTACAATGAGCAGTTCTTC. Its translation: CASSPLRAYNEQFF. The rearrangement joins TRBV18 to TRBJ2-1; D uncertain. The CDR3 length is 14 residues. The V end was cut by 6 bases, the J end by 2 bases, with 11 bases between. Germline CDR1 KGHSH, CDR2 LQKENI.

The J gene is TRBJ2-7, the V gene TRBV5-4; the D gene is possibly TRBD2 (5 bases). Trimming cost V 4 bases and J 3 bases, with 23 bases left between them. CDR3 size: 17 residues. CDR1 is SGHNT, CDR2 YYREEE, per germline (reference sequence). CDR3 protein: CASSTGRGGRENYEQYF. DNA of the CDR3: TGTGCCAGCAGCACCGGACGGGGTGGTAGGGAGAACTACGAGCAGTACTTC. The full variable domain, with the rest looked up from reference TRBV5-4 and TRBJ2-7, is ETGVTQSPTHLIKTRGQQVTLRCSSQSGHNTVSWYQQALGQGPQFIFQYYREEENGRGNFPPRFSGLQFPNYSSELNVNALELDDSALYLCASSTGRGGRENYEQYFGPGTRLTVT.

Here the CDR3 reads CASSLTDRPYQETQYF. The DNA of the CDR3 is TGTGCCAGCAGCTTAACCGACAGACCATACCAAGAGACCCAGTACTTC. The rearrangement joins TRBV7-3 to TRBJ2-5, with D perhaps matching TRBD1 (5 bases). The CDR3 contains 16 residues. Germline values: CDR1 SGHTA, CDR2 FQGTGA. With 0 bases removed from V and 0 bases from J, the gap between germline ends came to 11 bases.

This clone came up a few times. This sequence joins TRBV9 and TRBJ1-5; a possible D gene is TRBD1 (6 bases). Germline-derived CDR1 and CDR2 are SGDLS and YYNGEE. The CDR3 is made up of 15 amino acids. With 0 bases removed from V and 5 bases from J, the gap between germline ends came to 12 bases. The CDR3 here is CASSVDQGQYQPQHF. The CDR3 DNA is TGTGCCAGCAGCGTAGATCAGGGGCAGTATCAGCCCCAGCATTTT.

The gene calls are TRBV6-4 and TRBJ2-2; 8 bases are shared with TRBD2. CDR1 and CDR2 (germline): MRHNA, SNTAGT. The ends lost 0 bases at V and 5 bases at J; junction bases unmatched: 5. The CDR3 sequence is 16 residues long. The CDR3 is CASSDSAASGTGELFF. Here the CDR3 DNA reads TGTGCCAGCAGTGACTCTGCCGCTAGCGGGACCGGGGAGCTGTTTTTT.

This clone has more than one count but fewer than ten. This CDR3 is also generated by other DNA sequences in the sample. The chain combines TRBV6-5 with TRBJ1-1; possible D gene TRBD1, 5 bases. The germline CDR1 and CDR2 sequences are MNHEY and SVGAGI. The CDR3 is 14 amino acids. V was shortened by 2 bases and J by 4 bases, with 11 bases between the two germline ends. CDR3 DNA: TGTGCCAGCAGTTACAGGGGCCGCGGCACTGAAGCTTTCTTT. Amino acids: CASSYRGRGTEAFF.

The J gene is TRBJ2-1, the V gene TRBV28, with D possibly being TRBD2 (6 bases). This CDR3 spans 17 amino acids. Trimming removed 4 bases at V and 6 bases at J, with 22 bases between. Germline assignment: CDR1 MDHEN and CDR2 SYDVKM. The CDR3 DNA is TGTGCCAGCAGTTATTTCCAGGAGGAGGGACTGGGCAATGAGCAGTTCTTC. Its translation: CASSYFQEEGLGNEQFF.

V gene TRBV19 combines with J gene TRBJ1-5, with a weak D call TRBD1 (5 bases). Looked up from germline, CDR1 is LNHDA and CDR2 is SQIVND (reference sequence). The V gene lost 2 bases and the J gene lost 7 bases, with 9 bases spanning the gap. This CDR3 is 13 amino acids long. This chain's CDR3 is CASSIQGRQPQHF. In DNA form, the CDR3 reads TGTGCCAGTAGTATACAGGGCAGACAGCCCCAGCATTTT.

The chain couples TRBV13 to TRBJ1-1; 7 positions agree with TRBD1. Germline V CDR1 and CDR2: PRHDT, FYEKMQ (reference sequence). With V trimmed by 1 base and J by 1 base, 3 bases remained unmatched. This CDR3 contains 15 residues. CDR3 sequence reads: CASSLAGGENTEAFF. Written as DNA, the CDR3 is TGTGCCAGCAGCTTAGCAGGGGGTGAGAACACTGAAGCTTTCTTT.

The CDR3 is CASRDAGLVSYEQYF. The CDR3 DNA is TGTGCCAGCAGGGATGCGGGACTAGTCTCCTACGAGCAGTACTTC. The rearrangement links TRBV6-5 to TRBJ2-7; 8 bases map to TRBD2. CDR1 is MNHEY, CDR2 SVGAGI, per germline. After removal of 6 bases from V and 0 bases from J, the junction contained 7 bases not matched to a gene. This CDR3 is built from 15 residues.

A remark on this clone: This sample includes further DNA sequences coding for the same CDR3. This sequence joins TRBV4-2 and TRBJ2-1, with D possibly being TRBD2 (6 bases). Trimming cost V 1 base and J 3 bases, with 16 bases left between them. Per the germline V gene, CDR1 is LGHNA and CDR2 is YNFKEQ. The CDR3 loop spans 17 amino acids. The CDR3 loop reads CASSQGGTRDRYNEQFF. The CDR3 DNA is TGTGCCAGCAGCCAAGGTGGGACGCGGGATCGCTACAATGAGCAGTTCTTC.

This CDR3 reads CASSLREGVLEQYF. Written as DNA, the CDR3 is TGTGCCAGCAGTTTACGGGAGGGAGTCCTTGAGCAGTACTTC. The rearrangement joins TRBV27 to TRBJ2-7; 8 bases are a match to TRBD2. CDR1 and CDR2 from the germline V gene are MNHEY and SMNVEV (reference sequence). V lost 2 bases to trimming and J lost 7 bases; unmatched junction nucleotides: 7. CDR3 length equals 14 residues.

On this clone itself: Other DNA sequences in the same sample also yield this CDR3. CDR3 sequence (DNA): TGTGCCAGCAGCCAAGGAGGTAGTAGGGACAGGGATCAGCCCCAGCATTTT. This encodes CASSQGGSRDRDQPQHF. The chain couples TRBV5-5 to TRBJ1-5, with 9 bases lining up with TRBD1. This CDR3 has 17 amino acids. Germline V gives CDR1 SGHKS, CDR2 YYEKEE (reference sequence). The V and J ends lost 4 bases and 5 bases, in that order; junction bases with no gene match: 13.

J is TRBJ1-3 and V is TRBV7-2, with 12 bases matching TRBD1. Germline-derived CDR1 and CDR2 are SGHTA and FQGNSA. With 3 bases clipped from V and 7 bases from J, the junction kept 4 bases outside the gene matches. The length of the CDR3 is 15 residues. The CDR3 reads CASSLGQGAPNTIYF. The CDR3 region has the DNA TGTGCCAGCAGCTTGGGACAGGGGGCGCCTAACACCATATATTTT.

The CDR3 protein is CSALFTEAFF. The CDR3 DNA follows: TGCAGTGCTCTGTTCACTGAAGCTTTCTTT. The genes are TRBV20-1 and TRBJ1-1; D is unclear. V gave up 5 bases and J gave up 4 bases, with 5 bases separating them. Germline CDR1 DFQATT, CDR2 SNEGSKA (reference sequence). This CDR3 is built from 10 residues.